This T cell receptor beta chain was identified in a study of beta chain features in type 1 diabetes. This clone has just a few counts. The CDR3 has 15 amino acids. After removal of 0 bases from V and 5 bases from J, the junction contained 3 bases not matched to a gene. Germline V gene sequence: CDR1 MNHEY, CDR2 SVGAGI. The investigators reverse transcribed all of the isolated RNA, so they sequenced expressed TCRB transcripts. Generated by immunoSEQ multiplex PCR, the TCRdb table keeps only in-frame clones and is missing some. The sample shows around 300,000 clones, approximately 11% of them seen only once.

The TCR comes from a woman aged 25 to 39 in good health. The material sequenced was naive CD4+ T cells from blood. This chain connects TRBV6-5 to TRBJ2-1; 8 nucleotides match TRBD2. The CDR3 DNA reads as TGTGCCAGCAGTTACTCAAGCGGGAGACACAATGAGCAGTTCTTC. Protein sequence: CASSYSSGRHNEQFF.